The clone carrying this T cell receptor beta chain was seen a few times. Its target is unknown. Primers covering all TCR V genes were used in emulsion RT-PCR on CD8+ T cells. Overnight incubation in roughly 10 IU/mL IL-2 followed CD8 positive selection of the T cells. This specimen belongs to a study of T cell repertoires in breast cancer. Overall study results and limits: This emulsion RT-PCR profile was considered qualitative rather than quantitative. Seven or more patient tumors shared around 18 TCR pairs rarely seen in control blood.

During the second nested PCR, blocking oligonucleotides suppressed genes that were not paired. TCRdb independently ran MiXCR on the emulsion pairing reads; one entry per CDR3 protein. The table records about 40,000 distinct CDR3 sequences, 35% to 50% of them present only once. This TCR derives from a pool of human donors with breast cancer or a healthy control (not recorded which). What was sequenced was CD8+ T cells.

CDR3 bases: TGTGCCAGCAGCTTAGCACCTTCCAATCAGCCCCAGCATTTT. Its protein is CASSLAPSNQPQHF. The chain has TRBV7-2 and TRBJ1-5; no clear D. CDR1 and CDR2 from the germline V gene are SGHTA and FQGNSA. Trimming cost V 0 bases and J 3 bases, with 6 bases left between them. The CDR3 has 14 residues.